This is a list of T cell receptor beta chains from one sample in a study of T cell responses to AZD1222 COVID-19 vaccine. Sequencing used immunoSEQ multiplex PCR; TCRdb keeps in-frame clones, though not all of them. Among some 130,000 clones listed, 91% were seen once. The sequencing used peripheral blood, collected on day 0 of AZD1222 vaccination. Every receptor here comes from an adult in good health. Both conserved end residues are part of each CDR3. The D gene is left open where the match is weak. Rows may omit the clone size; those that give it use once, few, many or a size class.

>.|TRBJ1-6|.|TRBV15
TGTGCCACCAGCAGAGTCATCGGGCGCGGTAATTCACCCCTCCACTTT
CATSRVIGRGNSPLHF
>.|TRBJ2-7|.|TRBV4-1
TGCGCCAGCAGCCAAGATCGGGGAGAGCAGTACTTC
CASSQDRGEQYF
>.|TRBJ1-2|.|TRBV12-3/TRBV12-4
TGTGCCAGCAGTCCCCTCGAGGGGTATGGCTACACCTTC
CASSPLEGYGYTF
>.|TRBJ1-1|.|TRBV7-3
TGTGCCAGCAGCCCGGGTCGTGGGAACACTGAAGCTTTCTTT
CASSPGRGNTEAFF
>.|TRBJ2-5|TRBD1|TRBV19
TGTGCCAGTAGTATGTTACCGGGACAGGGGTCGCAAGAGACCCAGTACTTC
CASSMLPGQGSQETQYF
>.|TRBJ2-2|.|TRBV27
TGTGCCAGCAGTGACCAAACAGGGTTGAGCACCGGGGAGCTGTTTTTT
CASSDQTGLSTGELFF
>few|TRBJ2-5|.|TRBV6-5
TGTGCCAGCACCAGCCGGCGGGGTTCACAAGAGACCCAGTACTTC
CASTSRRGSQETQYF
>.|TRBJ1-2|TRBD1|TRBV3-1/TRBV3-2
TGTGCCAGCAGCCCGAACCCAGACAGGGTGAGTGGCTACACCTTC
CASSPNPDRVSGYTF
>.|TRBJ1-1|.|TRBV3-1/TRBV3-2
TGTGCCAGCAGCCCCAGGGGCCCTACGAACACTGAAGCTTTCTTT
CASSPRGPTNTEAFF
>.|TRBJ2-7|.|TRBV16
TGTGCCAGCAGCCAAGGTTGGGTCGAGCAGTACTTC
CASSQGWVEQYF
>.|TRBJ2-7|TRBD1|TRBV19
TGTGCCAGTAGTCCGCGACAGGGGGCCCACGAGCAGTACTTC
CASSPRQGAHEQYF
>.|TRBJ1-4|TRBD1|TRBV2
TGTGCCAGCAGGCACCGGGACAGGATTAATGAAAAACTGTTTTTT
CASRHRDRINEKLFF